This TCR beta chain was sequenced during a study of blood T cell repertoires in COVID-19. Study overall: T cells, B-cell-depleted T cells, or PBMCs provided the cDNA or gDNA that served as material.

Per the original data handling: Nucleated cell counts were estimated from reference gene primer amplification. Repertoires were generated with immunoSEQ multiplex PCR, while TCRdb's copy carries only in-frame clones and drops some. Clone size and V and J calls were adopted from that table, with D and trimming inferred from the DNA. The sample comprises some 49,000 clones, about 76% of which are singletons, and under 25% rests with the top ten. The Seattle patients joined while their infection was active and were tracked longitudinally afterward. The CDR3 length is 13 residues. Trimming left V 2 bases short and J 7 bases short, with 12 bases between. CDR1 and CDR2 from the germline V gene are GTSNPN and SVGIG (reference sequence). This clone was recorded once.

The rearrangement links TRBV30 to TRBJ1-5; maybe TRBD1 (6 bases). Specimen: peripheral blood. The receptor comes from a woman aged 80 or older with COVID-19, enrolled during active disease. Here the CDR3 DNA reads TGTGCCTGGAGTTTGGGGGCACAGCAGCCCCAGCATTTT. Its translation is CAWSLGAQQPQHF.